These 17 T cell receptor beta chains originate from one sample sequenced in a study of neoadjuvant nivolumab and ipilimumab in lung cancer. Sequenced by immunoSEQ multiplex PCR; TCRdb stores in-frame clones only, minus some. The sample holds approximately 17,000 clones, approximately 76% seen once. The source material was tumor tissue, sampled after neoadjuvant nivolumab, alone or with ipilimumab, at or shortly before surgery. All receptors come from an adult with non-small cell lung cancer.

The rearrangement links TRBV5-1 to TRBJ2-5; D call uncertain. V was clipped by 1 base and J by 1 base, with 11 bases between them. Germline lookup yields CDR1 SGHRS and CDR2 YFSETQ. This CDR3 spans 15 amino acids. The CDR3 region is CASSLSPQTQETQYF. The DNA of the CDR3 is TGCGCCAGCAGCTTGAGCCCACAAACCCAAGAGACCCAGTACTTC.

This clone came up once. The chain is built from TRBV9 and TRBJ2-3; 11 positions match TRBD2. Per the germline V gene, CDR1 is SGDLS and CDR2 is YYNGEE. With V trimmed by 0 bases and J by 5 bases, 8 bases remained unmatched. The CDR3 totals 17 residues. This chain's CDR3 is CASSVDLAGGRVDTQYF. The CDR3 coding sequence is TGTGCCAGCAGCGTAGACCTAGCGGGGGGTCGGGTAGATACGCAGTATTTT. The full variable domain, completed using reference TRBV9 and TRBJ2-3, is DSGVTQTPKHLITATGQRVTLRCSPRSGDLSVYWYQQSLDQGLQFLIQYYNGEERAKGNILERFSAQQFPDLHSELNLSSLELGDSALYFCASSVDLAGGRVDTQYFGPGTRLTVL.

This clone was recorded once. The chain uses TRBV7-2 and TRBJ2-3, with D perhaps TRBD2 (5 bases). Deletions cut 1 base from V and 5 bases from J, with 10 bases between. This CDR3 region has 14 residues. From germline, CDR1 is SGHTA and CDR2 FQGNSA. CDR3 DNA: TGTGCCAGCAGCTTAGGGGCCCGGGGAGATACGCAGTATTTT. It translates to CASSLGARGDTQYF.

The chain joins TRBV11-1 to TRBJ1-1; D gene unclear. V dropped 2 bases and J dropped 7 bases, with 14 bases sitting between them. Per the germline V gene, CDR1 is SGHAT and CDR2 is FQDESV (reference sequence). The CDR3 is 14 residues long. Here the CDR3 DNA reads TGTGCCAGCAGCTTACACCGCGTCTCTCATGAAGCTTTCTTT. It yields the protein CASSLHRVSHEAFF. Together with reference TRBV11-1 and TRBJ1-1, the CDR3 gives the full variable domain: EAEVAQSPRYKITEKSQAVAFWCDPISGHATLYWYRQILGQGPELLVQFQDESVVDDSQLPKDRFSAERLKGVDSTLKIQPAELGDSAMYLCASSLHRVSHEAFFGQGTRLTVV.

This chain joins TRBV5-6 and TRBJ1-2; D may be TRBD1 (6 bases). In germline, CDR1 is SGHDT, CDR2 YYEEEE. Trimming pared 0 bases from V and 4 bases from J, leaving 10 bases between. This CDR3 spans 14 amino acids. CDR3 DNA: TGTGCCAGCAGCTTGGCCGGGGGGCCCTATGGCTACACCTTC. It specifies CASSLAGGPYGYTF. The whole variable domain, filled in from reference TRBV5-6 and TRBJ1-2, reads DAGVTQSPTHLIKTRGQQVTLRCSPKSGHDTVSWYQQALGQGPQFIFQYYEEEERQRGNFPDRFSGHQFPNYSSELNVNALLLGDSALYLCASSLAGGPYGYTFGSGTRLTVV.

This clone appeared a few times. The V and J genes are TRBV27 and TRBJ2-3; D is perhaps TRBD2 (7 bases). Between the trimmed V and J ends, which lost 2 bases and 0 bases, there was a span of 9 bases. Germline loops: CDR1 MNHEY, CDR2 SMNVEV (reference sequence). The CDR3 contains 15 residues. The CDR3 spells CASSLAGASTDTQYF. Written as DNA, the CDR3 is TGTGCCAGCAGTTTAGCGGGGGCTAGCACAGATACGCAGTATTTT.

This chain uses TRBV7-9 with TRBJ2-2, with 8 bases fitting TRBD2. The V and J ends lost 5 bases and 1 base, in that order; junction bases with no gene match: 6. This CDR3 is built from 16 residues. Per the germline V gene, CDR1 is SEHNR and CDR2 is FQNEAQ (reference sequence). The chain's CDR3 is CASSPPGLENTGELFF. The CDR3 DNA reads TGTGCCAGCAGCCCACCGGGACTAGAGAACACCGGGGAGCTGTTTTTT.

This sequence joins TRBV5-1 and TRBJ2-2, with 11 bases identical to TRBD2. The ends lost 4 bases at V and 4 bases at J; junction bases unmatched: 6. Germline CDR1 is SGHRS and CDR2 is YFSETQ. This CDR3 has 16 amino acids. CDR3 nucleotides: TGCGCCAGCAGCGCCGTAGCGGGGGGGACCACCGGGGAGCTGTTTTTT. Amino acids: CASSAVAGGTTGELFF. Full variable domain (missing parts from reference TRBV5-1 and TRBJ2-2): KAGVTQTPRYLIKTRGQQVTLSCSPISGHRSVSWYQQTPGQGLQFLFEYFSETQRNKGNFPGRFSGRQFSNSRSEMNVSTLELGDSALYLCASSAVAGGTTGELFFGEGSRLTVL.

The chain is built from TRBV5-1 and TRBJ2-1, with D hard to call. The CDR3 is 13 residues long. Trimming pared 0 bases from V and 4 bases from J, leaving 5 bases between. CDR1 and CDR2 from the germline V gene are SGHRS and YFSETQ. The CDR3 DNA reads TGCGCCAGCAGCTTGGAGACTTACAATGAGCAGTTCTTC. Its translation: CASSLETYNEQFF.

This clone has just one count. The chain uses TRBV7-8 and TRBJ2-1, with 9 bases lining up with TRBD2. CDR1 SGHVS and CDR2 FQNEAQ come from the germline V gene. CDR3 length: 17 residues. V dropped 0 bases and J dropped 6; count of bases not matched to a gene: 9. The CDR3 protein is CASSLALWAGGPNEQFF. The CDR3 DNA follows: TGTGCCAGCAGCTTAGCCCTCTGGGCGGGGGGGCCCAATGAGCAGTTCTTC.

The chain recombines TRBV27 with TRBJ2-6; D is uncertain. The CDR3 length is 16 residues. V was pared by 2 bases and J by 4 bases, with 12 bases between. Germline-derived CDR1 and CDR2 are MNHEY and SMNVEV (reference sequence). The DNA for the CDR3 is TGTGCCAGCAGTTTAGATTTCGGGTACGGGGCCAACGTCCTGACTTTC. Its translation is CASSLDFGYGANVLTF.

The chain combines TRBV29-1 with TRBJ2-1, with D possibly being TRBD2 (7 bases). The CDR3 is 11 amino acids. Germline V lookup: CDR1 SQVTM, CDR2 ANQGSEA. CDR3 region: CSGGADNEQFF. The CDR3 bases are TGCAGTGGGGGGGCGGACAATGAGCAGTTCTTC.

This chain links TRBV7-8 with TRBJ2-7, with D hard to call. The germline CDR1 and CDR2 sequences are SGHVS and FQNEAQ. The CDR3 is 12 amino acids. V was clipped by 2 bases and J by 4 bases, with 6 bases between them. In DNA, the CDR3 is TGTGCCAGCAGCTTACGAGCGTACGAGCAGTACTTC. Translation: CASSLRAYEQYF.

The V gene is TRBV19, the J gene TRBJ2-5; D perhaps matches TRBD1 (6 bases). The CDR3 totals 16 residues. Germline lookup yields CDR1 LNHDA and CDR2 SQIVND (reference sequence). Between the trimmed V and J ends, which lost 3 bases and 1 base, there was a span of 15 bases. CDR3 bases: TGTGCCAGTAGTATTGGGGGCTCGTCCCCCCAAGAGACCCAGTACTTC. Translation gives CASSIGGSSPQETQYF.

The CDR3 region is CASSSTGGLQPQHF. As DNA, the CDR3 is TGTGCCAGCAGCTCGACAGGGGGTTTACAGCCCCAGCATTTT. This chain links TRBV7-6 with TRBJ1-5, with TRBD1 matching 9 bases. Unmatched junction bases numbered 5, after V lost 4 bases and J lost 7 bases. The germline V gene encodes CDR1 SGHVS and CDR2 FNYEAQ. The CDR3 sequence is 14 residues long.

This clone appeared once. The chain is built from TRBV5-6 and TRBJ1-2; D call uncertain. The CDR3 loop spans 14 amino acids. Germline CDR1 is SGHDT and CDR2 is YYEEEE. V lost 3 bases and J lost 4, with 13 bases in between. CDR3 protein: CASSYEPTSYGYTF. The CDR3 nucleotides are TGTGCCAGCAGCTATGAACCGACGTCCTATGGCTACACCTTC.

The rearrangement links TRBV15 to TRBJ1-4; D gene ambiguous. The CDR3 is 16 amino acids. V lost 0 bases to trimming and J lost 8 bases, with 16 bases between them. Germline V lookup: CDR1 LNHNV, CDR2 YYDKDF (reference sequence). The CDR3 reads CATSRDLAGGREKLFF. The CDR3 DNA is TGTGCCACCAGCAGAGATCTTGCAGGAGGGAGGGAAAAACTGTTTTTT.